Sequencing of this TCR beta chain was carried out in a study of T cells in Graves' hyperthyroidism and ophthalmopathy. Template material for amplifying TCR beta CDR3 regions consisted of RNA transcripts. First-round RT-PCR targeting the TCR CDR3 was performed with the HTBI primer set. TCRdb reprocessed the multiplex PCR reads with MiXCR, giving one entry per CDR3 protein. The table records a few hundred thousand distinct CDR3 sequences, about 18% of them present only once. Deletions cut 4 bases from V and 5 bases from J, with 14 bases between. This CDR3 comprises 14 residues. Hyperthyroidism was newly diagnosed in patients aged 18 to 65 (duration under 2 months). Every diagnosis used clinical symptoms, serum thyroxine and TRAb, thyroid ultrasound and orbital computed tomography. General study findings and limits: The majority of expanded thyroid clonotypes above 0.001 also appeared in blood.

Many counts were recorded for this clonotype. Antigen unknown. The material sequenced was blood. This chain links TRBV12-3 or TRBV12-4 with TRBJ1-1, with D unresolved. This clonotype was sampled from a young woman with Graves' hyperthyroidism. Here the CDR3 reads CASSSGRRETEAFF. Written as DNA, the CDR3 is TGTGCCAGCAGTTCAGGACGAAGGGAGACTGAAGCTTTCTTT.